This T cell receptor beta chain was identified in a study of cytomegalovirus exposure and HLA in healthy donors. Study background: From HLA-typed donors, an early data release held around 85 million unique TCRs. Study observations and caveats: Owing to their indistinguishability, certain V segments, notably TRBV6-2 and TRBV6-3, were excluded. Presence/absence analyses supposed approximately even sequencing depth among donors. After further analysis at a later stage, 16,951 TCR beta sequences were associated with HLA alleles at 0.05 false discovery rate.

Notes on this clone: Its specificity is not known.

In the PCR, 60 Vbeta and 13 Jbeta primers were used. Sequencing used immunoSEQ multiplex PCR; TCRdb keeps in-frame clones, though not all of them. The repertoire holds about 130,000 clones, with 80% as singletons. Trimming removed 0 bases at V and 5 bases at J, with 12 bases between. Germline-derived CDR1 and CDR2 are SGDLS and YYNGEE. This CDR3 has 15 residues. Sequenced input: PBMCs. The receptor's source is a man aged 30-40 years in good health and CMV-seropositive. The chain carries TRBV9 and TRBJ2-1, with a possible D match to TRBD1 (6 bases). CDR3 in amino acids: CASSVVQGPNNEQFF. The CDR3 nucleotides are TGTGCCAGCAGCGTAGTGCAGGGGCCGAACAATGAGCAGTTCTTC.